This record concerns one T cell receptor (beta chain) sequence. Genomic DNA acted as the template from which TCR beta VDJ combination and CDR3 sequence profiling were carried out. TCRdb ran MiXCR on the reads and lists one entry per CDR3 protein. This sample has roughly 93,000 distinct CDR3 sequences, with roughly 70% found just once. These data originate in a study of CD8+CD57+ T cells in acquired aplastic anemia. Previously, flow cytometry had revealed CD8+CD57+ cell expansion in the patients chosen for sequencing. Germline assignment: CDR1 SEHNR and CDR2 FQNEAQ (reference sequence). V was pared by 1 base and J by 6 bases, with 16 bases between. CDR3 size: 15 residues.

This clonotype was sampled from a human donor with aplastic anemia. The rearrangement uses TRBV7-9 and TRBJ2-7; weak D call: TRBD1 (6 bases). The sample consisted of sorted CD4+, CD8+, or CD8+CD57+ T cells (not recorded which) from PBMCs. The DNA of the CDR3 is TGTGCCAGCAGCTTAGACAGGGTAAGGGCACGCGAGCAGTACTTC. It codes for CASSLDRVRAREQYF.